The subject of this entry is one TCR beta chain. Its antigen is unidentified. These data are taken from a study of cytomegalovirus exposure and HLA in healthy donors. Study at large: Of some 400 genotyped donors, roughly 80% grouped in the Caucasian-associated ancestry cluster. General study findings and limits: The CMV antigen specificity of a few CMV-associated chains was confirmed through in vitro analysis. Roughly even sequencing depth across donors was the assumption behind the presence/absence analyses.

Amplification used 60 Vbeta primers and 13 Jbeta primers. Sequencing was performed with immunoSEQ multiplex PCR; in TCRdb, only in-frame clones are kept and a portion is missing. Of 130,000 to 150,000 clones listed, just under 85% were seen once; the top ten hold 3.5% to 5%. The length of the CDR3 is 12 residues. Trimming pared 5 bases from V and 6 bases from J, leaving 12 bases between. Per germline, CDR1 SGDLS and CDR2 YYNGEE. This sequence was found in a man aged 40-49 years in good health and CMV-seropositive. The chain employs TRBV9 and TRBJ2-7, with D tentatively TRBD1 (5 bases). Sample: PBMCs. The CDR3 protein is CASSDRGTEQYF. CDR3 nucleotide sequence: TGTGCCAGCAGTGATAGGGGAACCGAGCAGTACTTC.